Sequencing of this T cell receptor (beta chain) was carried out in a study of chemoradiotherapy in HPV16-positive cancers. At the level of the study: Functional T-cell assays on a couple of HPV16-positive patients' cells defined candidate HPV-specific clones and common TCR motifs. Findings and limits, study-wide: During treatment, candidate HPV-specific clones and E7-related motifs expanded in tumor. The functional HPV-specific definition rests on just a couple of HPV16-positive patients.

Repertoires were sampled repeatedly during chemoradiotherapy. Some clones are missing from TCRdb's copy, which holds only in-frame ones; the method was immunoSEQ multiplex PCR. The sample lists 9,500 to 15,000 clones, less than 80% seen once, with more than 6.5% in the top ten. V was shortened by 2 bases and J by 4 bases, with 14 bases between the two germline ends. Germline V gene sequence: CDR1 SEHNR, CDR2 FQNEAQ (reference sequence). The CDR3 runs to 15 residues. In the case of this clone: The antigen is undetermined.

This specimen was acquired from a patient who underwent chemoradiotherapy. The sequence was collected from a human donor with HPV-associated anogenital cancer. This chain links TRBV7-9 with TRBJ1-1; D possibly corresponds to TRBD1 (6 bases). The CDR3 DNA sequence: TGTGCCAGCAGCTTATCGGGGGGCTTAAGCACTGAAGCTTTCTTT. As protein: CASSLSGGLSTEAFF.